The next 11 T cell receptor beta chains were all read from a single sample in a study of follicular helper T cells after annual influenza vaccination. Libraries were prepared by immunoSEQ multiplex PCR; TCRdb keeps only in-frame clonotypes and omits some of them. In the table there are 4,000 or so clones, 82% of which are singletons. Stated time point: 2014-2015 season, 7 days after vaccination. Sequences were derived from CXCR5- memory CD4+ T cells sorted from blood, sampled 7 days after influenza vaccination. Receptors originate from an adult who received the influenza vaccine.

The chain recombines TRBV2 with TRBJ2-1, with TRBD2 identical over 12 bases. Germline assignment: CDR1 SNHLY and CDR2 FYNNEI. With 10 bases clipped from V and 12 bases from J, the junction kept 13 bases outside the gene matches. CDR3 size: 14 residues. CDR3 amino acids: CATSTSGGLGGQFF. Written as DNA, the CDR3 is TGTGCCACCTCCACTAGCGGGGGGCTTGGGGGGCAGTTCTTC.

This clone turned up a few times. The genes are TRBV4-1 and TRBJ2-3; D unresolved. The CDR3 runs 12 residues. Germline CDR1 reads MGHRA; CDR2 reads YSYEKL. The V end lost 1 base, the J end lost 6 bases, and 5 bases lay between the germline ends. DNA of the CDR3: TGCGCCAGCAGCCAAGTCGGCGATACGCAGTATTTT. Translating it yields CASSQVGDTQYF.

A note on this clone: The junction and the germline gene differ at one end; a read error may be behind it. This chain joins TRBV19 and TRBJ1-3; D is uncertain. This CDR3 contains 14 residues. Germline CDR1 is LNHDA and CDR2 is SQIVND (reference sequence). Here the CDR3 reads CASSWGTRGSTIYF. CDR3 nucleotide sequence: TGTGCCAGTAGTTGGGGAACCCGAGGAAGCACCATATATTTT.

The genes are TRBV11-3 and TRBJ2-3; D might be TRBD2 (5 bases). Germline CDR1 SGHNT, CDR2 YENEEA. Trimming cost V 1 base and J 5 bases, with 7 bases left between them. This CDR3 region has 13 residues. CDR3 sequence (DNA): TGTGCCAGCAGCTTAGCCCGGGAAGATACGCAGTATTTT. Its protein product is CASSLAREDTQYF.

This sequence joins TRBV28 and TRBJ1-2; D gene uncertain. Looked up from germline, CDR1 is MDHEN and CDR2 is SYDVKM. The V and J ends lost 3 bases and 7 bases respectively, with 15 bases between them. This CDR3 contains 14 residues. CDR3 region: CASSFSGDSRGYTF. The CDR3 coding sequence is TGTGCCAGCAGTTTTTCAGGAGATTCACGTGGCTACACCTTC.

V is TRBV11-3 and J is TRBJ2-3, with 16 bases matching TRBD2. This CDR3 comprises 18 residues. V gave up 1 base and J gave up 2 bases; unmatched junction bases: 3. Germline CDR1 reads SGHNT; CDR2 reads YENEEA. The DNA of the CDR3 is TGTGCCAGCAGCTTAGCAGGGACTAGCGGGGGGGCCACAGATACGCAGTATTTT. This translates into CASSLAGTSGGATDTQYF.

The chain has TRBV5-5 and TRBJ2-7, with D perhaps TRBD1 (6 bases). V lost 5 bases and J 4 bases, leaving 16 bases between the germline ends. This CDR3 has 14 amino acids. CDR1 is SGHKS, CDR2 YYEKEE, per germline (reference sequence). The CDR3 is CASRATGSGYEQYF. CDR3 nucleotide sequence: TGTGCCAGCAGGGCTACAGGGTCGGGTTACGAGCAGTACTTC.

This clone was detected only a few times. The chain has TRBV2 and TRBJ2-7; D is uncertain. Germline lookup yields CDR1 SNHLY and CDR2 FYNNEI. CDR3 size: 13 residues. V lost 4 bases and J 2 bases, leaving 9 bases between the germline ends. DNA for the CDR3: TGTGCCAGCAGTGTCCCACCTACCTACGAGCAGTACTTC. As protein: CASSVPPTYEQYF.

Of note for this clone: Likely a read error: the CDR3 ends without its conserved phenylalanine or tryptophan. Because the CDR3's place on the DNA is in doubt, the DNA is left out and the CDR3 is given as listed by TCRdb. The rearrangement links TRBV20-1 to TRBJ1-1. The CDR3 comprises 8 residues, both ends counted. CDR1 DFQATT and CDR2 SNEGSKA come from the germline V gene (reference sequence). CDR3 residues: CSASDPGA.

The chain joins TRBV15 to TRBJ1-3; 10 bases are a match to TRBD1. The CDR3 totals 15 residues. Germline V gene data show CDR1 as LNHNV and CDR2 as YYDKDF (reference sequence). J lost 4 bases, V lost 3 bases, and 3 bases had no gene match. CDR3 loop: CATSSRQGAGNTIYF. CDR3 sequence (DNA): TGTGCCACCAGCAGCCGACAGGGGGCCGGAAACACCATATATTTT.

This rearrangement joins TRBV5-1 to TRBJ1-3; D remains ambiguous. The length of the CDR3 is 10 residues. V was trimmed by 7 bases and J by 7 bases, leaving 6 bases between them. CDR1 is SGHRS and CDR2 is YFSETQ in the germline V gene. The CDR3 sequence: CASPRNTIYF. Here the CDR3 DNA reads TGCGCCAGCCCTAGGAACACCATATATTTT.